The source of this TCR beta chain is a study of shared clonotypes between healthy human individuals. Findings of the study overall: A generally larger estimated richness was seen in naive subsets than in memory subsets. An anticipated effect of sequencing depth on clonotype sharing among donors was recognized.

This clone was detected only a few times. The target antigen is unknown. Method: immunoSEQ multiplex PCR; TCRdb's copy keeps in-frame clones and lacks some. Counted here are about 2.4 million clones, more than 80% occurring once; the ten biggest clones make up about 0.13%. This CDR3 comprises 15 residues. The V end was cut by 6 bases, the J end by 3 bases, with 15 bases between. The germline gives CDR1 LNHDA, CDR2 SQIVND (reference sequence). The sample was naive CD4+ T cells sorted from blood. As for subset: CD45RA+ positively selected. This TCR was sampled from a man between 18 and 29 years old in good health. The chain has TRBV19 and TRBJ1-5; D may be TRBD1 (6 bases). The CDR3 coding sequence is TGTGCCAGTAGAGAACAGGGTGGATACAATCAGCCCCAGCATTTT. This gives the protein CASREQGGYNQPQHF. The full variable domain, rest sourced from reference TRBV19 and TRBJ1-5, is DGGITQSPKYLFRKEGQNVTLSCEQNLNHDAMYWYRQDPGQGLRLIYYSQIVNDFQKGDIAEGYSVSREKKESFPLTVTSAQKNPTAFYLCASREQGGYNQPQHFGDGTRLSIL.